This is a list of T cell receptor beta chains from one sample in a study of regulatory and conventional T cells in RAG deficiency. Here immunoSEQ multiplex PCR was the method, and the copy in TCRdb shows in-frame clones only, minus some. The sample yields about 29,000 clones, more than 90% seen once. The same specimen was also included in a second study, on regulatory T cells.

Sample: CD25- CD4+ T cells sorted from blood. Receptor source: a human donor in good health. Both conserved end residues are part of each CDR3. A D gene is named only where the DNA matches it firmly. A row's size may be missing; if present it is once, few, many or a size class.

- | TRBJ1-2 | TRBD1 | TRBV6-5 | 13 | CASGTGADYGYTF | TGTGCCAGCGGGACAGGGGCTGACTATGGCTACACCTTC
- | TRBJ1-1 | - | TRBV18 | 15 | CASSPLEGLVTEAFF | TGTGCCAGCTCACCTCTGGAGGGGTTGGTCACTGAAGCTTTCTTT
once | TRBJ1-6 | TRBD1 | TRBV15 | 14 | CATSRRTGNSPLHF | TGTGCCACCAGCCGCCGGACAGGAAATTCACCCCTCCACTTT
- | TRBJ1-1 | - | TRBV5-1 | 16 | CASSVGSQTINTEAFF | TGCGCCAGCAGCGTCGGGAGCCAAACTATAAACACTGAAGCTTTCTTT
- | TRBJ2-2 | - | TRBV6-6 | 14 | CASRYTGVTGELFF | TGTGCCAGCAGATATACAGGAGTCACCGGGGAGCTGTTTTTT
- | TRBJ1-5 | - | TRBV6-1 | 12 | CANRPVVGPQHF | TGTGCCAACAGGCCGGTGGTCGGGCCCCAGCATTTT
- | TRBJ1-6 | TRBD1 | TRBV5-4 | 17 | CASSSTGGPSYNSPLHF | TGTGCCAGCAGCTCCACAGGGGGCCCCTCCTATAATTCACCCCTCCACTTT
- | TRBJ1-4 | - | TRBV29-1 | 15 | CSVEGGGDSNEKLFF | TGCAGCGTTGAAGGAGGGGGGGACTCTAATGAAAAACTGTTTTTT
- | TRBJ1-5 | - | TRBV28 | 19 | CASSLAGRVGFLNDQPQHF | TGTGCCAGCAGTTTGGCTGGGAGGGTTGGTTTTTTGAATGATCAGCCCCAGCATTTT
- | TRBJ2-7 | TRBD2 | TRBV5-6 | 16 | CASSLQRGRPSYEQYF | TGTGCCAGCAGCTTACAGCGGGGGCGACCCTCCTACGAGCAGTACTTC
- | TRBJ2-7 | TRBD2 | TRBV5-4 | 11 | CASSWGGEQYF | TGTGCCAGCAGCTGGGGGGGGGAGCAGTACTTC
- | TRBJ1-6 | TRBD1 | TRBV11-1 | 13 | CASSGQGHSPLHF | TGTGCCAGCAGCGGACAGGGACATTCACCCCTCCACTTT
once | TRBJ1-3 | - | TRBV7-3 | 14 | CASSKDSSGNTIYF | TGTGCCAGCAGCAAGGACAGCTCTGGAAACACCATATATTTT
- | TRBJ1-1 | - | TRBV4-2 | 14 | CASSQAGRDTEAFF | TGTGCCAGCAGCCAAGCGGGAAGGGACACTGAAGCTTTCTTT
once | TRBJ2-3 | TRBD2 | TRBV7-3 | 15 | CASSRGLAGRDTQYF | TGTGCCAGCAGTCGTGGACTAGCGGGGAGAGATACGCAGTATTTT
- | TRBJ1-5 | - | TRBV5-1 | 15 | CASSPGGAGNQPQHF | TGCGCCAGCAGCCCGGGAGGGGCTGGCAATCAGCCCCAGCATTTT
- | TRBJ2-7 | - | TRBV6-5 | 15 | CASSGTGIASYEQYF | TGTGCCAGCAGTGGAACAGGGATAGCGTCCTACGAGCAGTACTTC
- | TRBJ2-6 | TRBD1 | TRBV27 | 18 | CASSLARQGFAGANVLTF | TGTGCCAGCAGTTTAGCGAGACAGGGGTTTGCTGGGGCCAACGTCCTGACTTTC
- | TRBJ2-6 | - | TRBV13 | 14 | CASSRTTGANVLTF | TGTGCCAGCAGCCGAACAACGGGGGCCAACGTCCTGACTTTC
- | TRBJ1-2 | TRBD1 | TRBV11-2 | 13 | CASSRQGGNGYTF | TGTGCCAGCAGCCGACAGGGTGGGAATGGCTACACCTTC
- | TRBJ2-7 | - | TRBV19 | 17 | CASSLPPTALGLYEQYF | TGTGCCAGTAGTCTACCGCCGACAGCTCTGGGGCTCTACGAGCAGTACTTC
- | TRBJ2-7 | - | TRBV7-2 | 15 | CASSLDAGASYEQYF | TGTGCCAGCAGCCTTGACGCAGGGGCCTCCTACGAGCAGTACTTC
few | TRBJ1-3 | TRBD1 | TRBV5-6 | 16 | CASSRQGQGSGNTIYF | TGTGCCAGCAGCCGACAGGGGCAAGGCTCTGGAAACACCATATATTTT
- | TRBJ1-2 | - | TRBV5-4 | 13 | CASSLFSGYGYTF | TGTGCCAGCAGCTTGTTCTCGGGGTATGGCTACACCTTC
- | TRBJ2-3 | TRBD1 | TRBV5-8 | 14 | CASSHDRGTDTQYF | TGTGCCAGCAGCCACGACAGGGGCACAGATACGCAGTATTTT
- | TRBJ2-7 | TRBD1 | TRBV6-5 | 14 | CASSPGTGFYEQYF | TGTGCCAGCAGCCCCGGGACAGGCTTCTACGAGCAGTACTTC
- | TRBJ2-7 | TRBD1 | TRBV5-6 | 14 | CASSFRQGTYEQYF | TGTGCCAGCAGCTTCCGACAGGGAACCTACGAGCAGTACTTC
- | TRBJ1-6 | TRBD1 | TRBV7-2 | 15 | CASSLVGQGLSPLHF | TGTGCCAGCAGCTTAGTGGGACAGGGTTTGTCACCCCTCCACTTT
few | TRBJ1-1 | - | TRBV7-9 | 15 | CASSLVAGVATEAFF | TGTGCCAGCAGCTTAGTTGCAGGGGTCGCCACTGAAGCTTTCTTT
once | TRBJ1-1 | - | TRBV9 | 16 | CASSVAPGLMNTEAFF | TGTGCCAGCAGCGTAGCTCCGGGGTTAATGAACACTGAAGCTTTCTTT
- | TRBJ2-7 | TRBD1 | TRBV5-1 | 14 | CASSRQGTSYEQYF | TGCGCCAGCAGCCGACAGGGGACGTCCTACGAGCAGTACTTC
- | TRBJ2-3 | - | TRBV19 | 13 | CASSRGFTDTQYF | TGTGCCAGTAGTAGAGGATTCACAGATACGCAGTATTTT
- | TRBJ1-4 | - | TRBV7-9 | 17 | CASSFTGTTLLGEKLFF | TGTGCCAGCAGCTTTACCGGGACAACCTTACTTGGAGAAAAACTGTTTTTT
few | TRBJ1-3 | - | TRBV28 | 19 | CASSFAMPGGWSSGNTIYF | TGTGCCAGCAGTTTCGCTATGCCGGGAGGCTGGAGCTCTGGAAACACCATATATTTT
- | TRBJ1-6 | TRBD1 | TRBV6-1 | 17 | CASSAQGVWGVNSPLHF | TGTGCCAGCAGTGCGCAGGGGGTTTGGGGGGTTAATTCACCCCTCCACTTT
- | TRBJ1-2 | - | TRBV7-3 | 17 | CASSLNHLGATNYGYTF | TGTGCCAGCAGCTTAAATCACCTTGGGGCGACTAACTATGGCTACACCTTC
- | TRBJ2-1 | - | TRBV25-1 | 13 | CASSLLLYNEQFF | TGTGCCAGCAGTTTACTACTCTACAATGAGCAGTTCTTC
- | TRBJ2-3 | TRBD1 | TRBV19 | 13 | CATIDRATDTQYF | TGTGCCACCATAGACAGGGCCACAGATACGCAGTATTTT
- | TRBJ1-2 | TRBD1 | TRBV4-2 | 16 | CASSQERQGASYGYTF | TGTGCCAGCAGCCAAGAGAGGCAGGGGGCAAGCTATGGCTACACCTTC
few | TRBJ1-3 | - | TRBV6-5 | 15 | CASSITGHPGNTIYF | TGTGCCAGCAGTATAACGGGACACCCTGGAAACACCATATATTTT
- | TRBJ1-1 | TRBD1 | TRBV28 | 15 | CASREQGGMNTEAFF | TGTGCCAGCAGGGAACAAGGGGGCATGAACACTGAAGCTTTCTTT
- | TRBJ1-3 | - | TRBV6-5 | 12 | CASRESGNTIYF | TGTGCCAGTCGGGAGTCCGGAAACACCATATATTTT
- | TRBJ2-1 | - | TRBV2 | 13 | CASLISSYNEQFF | TGTGCCAGCCTCATCAGCTCCTACAATGAGCAGTTCTTC
- | TRBJ1-5 | TRBD1 | TRBV2 | 13 | CASSLDRGQPQHF | TGTGCCAGCAGCTTGGACAGGGGTCAGCCCCAGCATTTT
- | TRBJ2-5 | TRBD2 | TRBV5-8 | 15 | CASSGGTSLQETQYF | TGTGCCAGCAGCGGGGGGACTAGCTTGCAAGAGACCCAGTACTTC
- | TRBJ2-3 | - | TRBV10-2 | 14 | CASGKGLPTDTQYF | TGCGCCAGCGGGAAGGGGCTTCCCACAGATACGCAGTATTTT
few | TRBJ1-3 | - | TRBV10-3 | 14 | CATGSADSGNTIYF | TGTGCCACAGGGAGTGCGGACAGTGGAAACACCATATATTTT
- | TRBJ1-5 | - | TRBV4-2 | 15 | CASSQDSYSNQPQHF | TGTGCCAGCAGCCAAGATTCCTATAGCAATCAGCCCCAGCATTTT
- | TRBJ2-1 | TRBD2 | TRBV10-2 | 16 | CASSEGLAGGQNEQFF | TGCGCCAGCAGTGAGGGACTAGCGGGGGGGCAGAATGAGCAGTTCTTC
- | TRBJ2-3 | TRBD2 | TRBV5-4 | 15 | CASSLASGGAWTQYF | TGTGCCAGCAGCTTGGCTTCCGGGGGGGCGTGGACGCAGTATTTT
- | TRBJ1-2 | TRBD1 | TRBV5-1 | 14 | CASSSPTGESGYTF | TGCGCCAGCAGCTCACCCACAGGGGAAAGTGGCTACACCTTC
- | TRBJ2-7 | - | TRBV12-5 | 11 | CASGRSYEQYF | TGTGCTAGTGGCCGGAGCTACGAGCAGTACTTC
- | TRBJ2-4 | TRBD1 | TRBV5-1 | 14 | CASSYRQGGDIQYF | TGCGCCAGCAGCTACCGACAGGGGGGGGACATCCAGTACTTC
- | TRBJ2-3 | TRBD2 | TRBV2 | 17 | CASSPGLAGGARDTQYF | TGTGCCAGCAGTCCGGGACTAGCGGGGGGGGCACGAGATACGCAGTATTTT